The TCR beta chain under discussion was sequenced for a study of regulatory T cells in long-lasting Graves disease. Study observations and caveats: TCR diversity was lower in persistent Graves' patients (versus newly diagnosed ones).

The table lists this clonotype with a few counts. Its antigen remains unknown. V lost 5 bases and J lost 4; bases outside the gene matches: 14. The germline V gene has CDR1 SGHTA and CDR2 FQGNSA. This CDR3 contains 17 residues. According to the study, TCR beta libraries were built with iRepertoire HTBI primers and CDR3-region Arm-PCR. TCRdb itself ran the multiplex PCR reads through MiXCR, one entry per CDR3 protein. The sample carries fewer than 600,000 distinct CDR3 sequences, about 22% recorded once. The time point here: persistent/refractory GD, antithyroid drugs over 5 years with positive TRAb. Extracted RNA from PBMCs served as the source of the TCR library.

The chain uses TRBV7-2 and TRBJ1-5; 7 bases fit TRBD1. This specimen consisted of peripheral blood mononuclear cells (PBMCs), obtained when the disease was refractory, from a patient treated with antithyroid drugs. This clonotype originated in a female donor with Graves disease. CDR3 DNA: TGTGCCAGCAGCCGAGAACAGGGGTGGTCGAAGAATCAGCCCCAGCATTTT. It specifies CASSREQGWSKNQPQHF.